These 20 T cell receptor beta chains came from one sample sequenced in a study of cytomegalovirus exposure and HLA in healthy donors. Repertoires were generated with immunoSEQ multiplex PCR, while TCRdb's copy carries only in-frame clones and drops some. The sample has over 150,000 clones, 85% seen once. Sequenced material: PBMCs. These receptors came from a man aged 18 to 29 in good health and CMV-seropositive.

This clone turned up a few times. This chain uses TRBV6-1 with TRBJ1-2, with D unclear. V lost 2 bases and J lost 2, with 9 bases in between. The CDR3 is 14 residues long. Germline-derived CDR1 and CDR2 are MNHNS and SASEGT. Written as DNA, the CDR3 is TGTGCCAGCAGTGAAATAGAGACAAACTATGGCTACACCTTC. Amino acids: CASSEIETNYGYTF.

The J gene is TRBJ2-7, the V gene TRBV2, with TRBD2 as a possible D gene (5 bases). Trimming left V 7 bases short and J 0 bases short, with 10 bases between. The CDR3 extends over 13 amino acids. From germline, CDR1 is SNHLY and CDR2 FYNNEI. The CDR3: CASTWRASYEQYF. DNA of the CDR3: TGTGCCAGCACGTGGCGGGCCTCCTACGAGCAGTACTTC.

This clone has just one count. The CDR3 here is CASSSGQGHQPQHF. In DNA, the CDR3 is TGTGCCAGCAGTTCGGGACAGGGGCATCAGCCCCAGCATTTT. The gene calls are TRBV28 and TRBJ1-5, with 10 positions matching TRBD1. CDR1 is MDHEN, CDR2 SYDVKM, per germline. J lost 5 bases, V lost 4 bases, and 2 bases had no gene match. The CDR3 covers 14 residues.

V usage is TRBV19 and J usage is TRBJ1-6, with unresolved D. Per germline, CDR1 LNHDA and CDR2 SQIVND (reference sequence). The CDR3 has 13 amino acids. Trimming shortened V by 6 bases and J by 10 bases, and 13 bases separated the two germline ends. The CDR3 sequence: CASRDRGHSPLHF. DNA of the CDR3: TGTGCCAGTAGAGACCGGGGTCACTCACCCCTCCACTTT. The variable domain in full, with the rest retrieved from reference TRBV19 and TRBJ1-6, is DGGITQSPKYLFRKEGQNVTLSCEQNLNHDAMYWYRQDPGQGLRLIYYSQIVNDFQKGDIAEGYSVSREKKESFPLTVTSAQKNPTAFYLCASRDRGHSPLHFGNGTRLTVT.

The chain's CDR3 is CASSSGVKGNTEAFF. The DNA of the CDR3 is TGTGCCAGCAGCTCAGGGGTCAAGGGGAACACTGAAGCTTTCTTT. The chain uses TRBV5-6 and TRBJ1-1, with D maybe TRBD1 (6 bases). V gave up 3 bases and J gave up 1 base, with 13 bases separating them. The CDR3 spans 15 residues. CDR1 SGHDT and CDR2 YYEEEE come from the germline V gene.

The chain combines TRBV30 with TRBJ2-4; TRBD1 matches 7 bases. The CDR3 runs to 13 residues. J gave up 4 bases and V 5 bases, and 5 bases lay outside the gene matches. Looked up from germline, CDR1 is GTSNPN and CDR2 is SVGIG (reference sequence). CDR3 DNA: TGTGCCTGGGGCTGGGACAGAAAAAACATTCAGTACTTC. This codes for CAWGWDRKNIQYF.

Written as DNA, the CDR3 is TGTGCCAGCAGCCCGAGAGGGGGCGATCAGCCCCAGCATTTT. This translates into CASSPRGGDQPQHF. V is TRBV9 and J is TRBJ1-5; 7 bases agree with TRBD1. The CDR3 extends over 14 amino acids. Trimming at V came to 4 bases and at J to 5 bases, leaving 6 bases not matched to a gene. CDR1 and CDR2 from the germline V gene are SGDLS and YYNGEE.

V gene TRBV28 combines with J gene TRBJ2-2; D is uncertain. Germline V gene data show CDR1 as MDHEN and CDR2 as SYDVKM. The CDR3 consists of 14 residues. Trimming pared 5 bases from V and 7 bases from J, leaving 14 bases between. DNA of the CDR3: TGTGCCAGCAGTATCATTTCGGGTAGCGGGGAGCTGTTTTTT. This codes for CASSIISGSGELFF.

The chain recombines TRBV5-1 with TRBJ2-3, with 7 bases that match TRBD2. The ends lost 2 bases at V and 4 bases at J; junction bases unmatched: 10. CDR1 is SGHRS and CDR2 is YFSETQ in the germline V gene. This CDR3 is 16 amino acids long. The CDR3 protein is CASSLLLAGGADTQYF. The CDR3 DNA reads TGCGCCAGCAGCTTACTTTTAGCGGGCGGGGCAGATACGCAGTATTTT. Variable domain in full (rest from reference TRBV5-1 and TRBJ2-3): KAGVTQTPRYLIKTRGQQVTLSCSPISGHRSVSWYQQTPGQGLQFLFEYFSETQRNKGNFPGRFSGRQFSNSRSEMNVSTLELGDSALYLCASSLLLAGGADTQYFGPGTRLTVL.

The chain employs TRBV10-3 and TRBJ2-2; 7 nucleotides align to TRBD2. Germline CDR1 reads ENHRY; CDR2 reads SYGVKD. The CDR3 is made up of 14 amino acids. The J segment lost 3 bases and the V segment lost 2 bases, leaving 0 bases of the junction unmatched. Here the CDR3 DNA reads TGTGCCATCAGTGAGGCGGGAGACACCGGGGAGCTGTTTTTT. This translates into CAISEAGDTGELFF.

The chain uses TRBV9 and TRBJ2-3, with D unresolved. Trimming cost V 4 bases and J 7 bases, with 13 bases left between them. The CDR3 runs 13 residues. CDR1 and CDR2 from the germline V gene are SGDLS and YYNGEE. The CDR3 here is CASSPLAEHTQYF. The CDR3 nucleotides read TGTGCCAGCAGCCCTTTAGCAGAACATACGCAGTATTTT.

With respect to this clone: Other DNA sequences in the sample encode the same CDR3. V gene TRBV6-1 combines with J gene TRBJ1-1; D is perhaps TRBD1 (6 bases). The germline CDR1 and CDR2 sequences are MNHNS and SASEGT. The CDR3 totals 12 residues. The germline V and J ends were trimmed by 6 bases and 1 base, with 6 bases remaining between them. The CDR3, as DNA: TGTGCCAGCAGGGGACAGAACACTGAAGCTTTCTTT. Translating it yields CASRGQNTEAFF.

The rearrangement uses TRBV4-2 and TRBJ1-2, with 9 positions matching TRBD1. This CDR3 is built from 16 residues. With V trimmed by 2 bases and J by 4 bases, 8 bases remained unmatched. Germline CDR1 is LGHNA and CDR2 is YNFKEQ. The CDR3, as DNA: TGTGCCAGCAGCCAACCCCGGGACAGGGTCTTCTATGGCTACACCTTC. Its protein product is CASSQPRDRVFYGYTF.

The V gene is TRBV5-1, the J gene TRBJ1-1, with D possibly matching TRBD1 (6 bases). This CDR3 is 14 amino acids long. Trimming left V 2 bases short and J 4 bases short, with 12 bases between. Germline V CDR1 and CDR2: SGHRS, YFSETQ. The CDR3 here is CASSFAGGGTEAFF. CDR3 DNA sequence: TGCGCCAGCAGCTTTGCGGGAGGGGGCACTGAAGCTTTCTTT. Filled out from reference TRBV5-1 and TRBJ1-1, the complete variable domain reads KAGVTQTPRYLIKTRGQQVTLSCSPISGHRSVSWYQQTPGQGLQFLFEYFSETQRNKGNFPGRFSGRQFSNSRSEMNVSTLELGDSALYLCASSFAGGGTEAFFGQGTRLTVV.

This chain joins TRBV6-1 and TRBJ2-3; 8 nucleotides line up with TRBD1. The CDR3 spans 14 residues. V dropped 7 bases and J dropped 5; count of bases not matched to a gene: 8. Germline CDR1 is MNHNS and CDR2 is SASEGT. The CDR3 is CASKIQGVRDTQYF. CDR3 DNA sequence: TGTGCCAGCAAGATACAGGGGGTGAGAGATACGCAGTATTTT.

The rearrangement uses TRBV11-1 and TRBJ2-5, with 7 nucleotides matching TRBD1. Losses at the gene ends were 5 bases for V and 2 bases for J; bases not matched to a gene: 5. Germline-derived CDR1 and CDR2 are SGHAT and FQDESV (reference sequence). CDR3 length: 14 residues. In DNA form, the CDR3 reads TGTGCCAGCAGCCCGGGACAGCTACAAGAGACCCAGTACTTC. Its translation is CASSPGQLQETQYF.

This clone was observed a handful of times. The genes are TRBV19 and TRBJ1-2, with 7 positions matching TRBD1. Germline V CDR1 and CDR2: LNHDA, SQIVND (reference sequence). V shed 3 bases and J 6 bases; nucleotides not matched to a gene: 10. This CDR3 spans 15 amino acids. This chain's CDR3 is CASSILGQLRNGYTF. CDR3 nucleotide sequence: TGTGCCAGTAGTATCCTGGGACAGCTCAGAAATGGCTACACCTTC. Looking up the rest from reference TRBV19 and TRBJ1-2 gives the full variable domain: DGGITQSPKYLFRKEGQNVTLSCEQNLNHDAMYWYRQDPGQGLRLIYYSQIVNDFQKGDIAEGYSVSREKKESFPLTVTSAQKNPTAFYLCASSILGQLRNGYTFGSGTRLTVV.

Only one count was recorded for this clone. The genes are TRBV28 and TRBJ1-3; tentative D call: TRBD1 (6 bases). The CDR3 covers 15 residues. Germline V gene sequence: CDR1 MDHEN, CDR2 SYDVKM. V shed 4 bases and J shed 4 bases, with 14 bases lying between them. CDR3 sequence: CASSSPTGIGNTIYF. In DNA form, the CDR3 reads TGTGCCAGCAGTTCCCCTACAGGGATCGGAAACACCATATATTTT.

V gene TRBV28 combines with J gene TRBJ1-1; maybe TRBD1 (5 bases). The V gene lost 6 bases and the J gene lost 5 bases, with 16 bases spanning the gap. This CDR3 has 14 amino acids. Per the germline V gene, CDR1 is MDHEN and CDR2 is SYDVKM. CDR3 region: CASSSPGGWTEAFF. The CDR3 DNA sequence: TGTGCCAGCAGCTCCCCGGGGGGTTGGACTGAAGCTTTCTTT.

The chain uses TRBV5-1 and TRBJ1-2, with 8 positions matching TRBD1. After removal of 4 bases from V and 5 bases from J, the junction contained 4 bases not matched to a gene. This CDR3 has 13 residues. CDR1 and CDR2 from the germline V gene are SGHRS and YFSETQ. CDR3 sequence reads: CASSPRGQYGYTF. The CDR3 DNA follows: TGCGCCAGCAGCCCCAGGGGGCAGTATGGCTACACCTTC.